These 31 T cell receptor beta chains came from one sample sequenced in a study of human T cells and chemical hapten exposure. Stated time point: patch test 2, 6 weeks after DPC sensitization. Treatment defined: therapeutic diphenylcyclopropenone sensitization with weekly scalp DPC. TCRdb used MiXCR to reprocess the RACE reads, holding one entry per CDR3 protein. The repertoire holds fewer than 80,000 distinct CDR3 sequences, with approximately 10% as singletons. Here the sequenced sample was whole blood, taken in connection with sensitization to the hapten diphenylcyclopropenone (DPC). The receptors were gathered from a woman between 50 and 59 years old with alopecia areata. Some clones in this sample may be carry-over from other donors' samples.

The chain has TRBV7-9 and TRBJ2-1, with 7 positions matching TRBD1. The CDR3 loop spans 14 amino acids. Germline V gene data show CDR1 as SEHNR and CDR2 as FQNEAQ (reference sequence). The V segment lost 5 bases and the J segment 7 bases; nucleotides outside the gene matches: 8. In DNA, the CDR3 is TGTGCCAGCAGCCGGACAGGATCTACGAATGAGCAGTTCTTC. This codes for CASSRTGSTNEQFF.

The CDR3 DNA is TGTGCCAGCAGTGAAACCGAGCAGTACTTC. Protein sequence: CASSETEQYF. V usage is TRBV6-1 and J usage is TRBJ2-7; unclear D gene. The CDR3 has 10 amino acids. V was pared by 2 bases and J by 6 bases, with 2 bases between. The germline gives CDR1 MNHNS, CDR2 SASEGT.

This clonotype occurred many times. The rearrangement links TRBV20-1 to TRBJ1-5; D is unclear. Germline V lookup: CDR1 DFQATT, CDR2 SNEGSKA (reference sequence). V was shortened by 3 bases and J by 0 bases, with 18 bases between the two germline ends. This CDR3 spans 17 amino acids. The CDR3 nucleotides read TGCAGTGCTAGTGCCCCCGGCCCTCACGATAGCAATCAGCCCCAGCATTTT. Protein: CSASAPGPHDSNQPQHF.

This clonotype was counted ten times or more. The gene calls are TRBV20-1 and TRBJ2-3; 11 nucleotides line up with TRBD2. Germline CDR1 reads DFQATT; CDR2 reads SNEGSKA (reference sequence). The CDR3 extends over 17 amino acids. The V segment lost 3 bases and the J segment 2 bases; nucleotides outside the gene matches: 10. The CDR3 loop reads CSARVLAGGAYTDTQYF. CDR3 DNA: TGCAGTGCTAGGGTTCTAGCGGGAGGTGCTTACACAGATACGCAGTATTTT.

With regard to this clonotype: One end of the junction varies from germline; a read error may be responsible. The chain combines TRBV2 with TRBJ2-1; 12 bases agree with TRBD2. Germline V gene lookup returns CDR1 SNHLY and CDR2 FYNNEI. The CDR3 consists of 11 residues. The CDR3 spells CASSATSGSLF. The CDR3 coding sequence is TGTGCCAGCAGCGCGACTAGCGGGAGTTTATTC.

In this sample, this clonotype turned up many times. This sequence joins TRBV3-1 and TRBJ1-1; D not resolved. The CDR3 is 13 amino acids. V dropped 1 base and J dropped 4 bases, with 7 bases sitting between them. Germline values: CDR1 LGHDT, CDR2 YNNKEL (reference sequence). CDR3 protein: CASSQGAPTEAFF. The CDR3, as DNA: TGTGCCAGCAGCCAAGGGGCACCCACTGAAGCTTTCTTT.

This chain uses TRBV5-6 with TRBJ2-7; tentatively, D is TRBD2 (6 bases). Trimming cost V 7 bases and J 5 bases, with 10 bases left between them. From germline, CDR1 is SGHDT and CDR2 YYEEEE. There are 11 residues in the CDR3. The CDR3, as DNA: TGTGCCAGCCGGAGGGAAAACGAGCAGTACTTC. Translation gives CASRRENEQYF.

This clonotype was seen ten or more times. The rearrangement uses TRBV12-3 or TRBV12-4 and TRBJ2-3, with D possibly TRBD2 on 6 matching bases. The CDR3 loop spans 16 amino acids. The V end was cut by 6 bases, the J end by 4 bases, with 20 bases between. CDR3 amino acids: CASSPGLQLTADTQYF. For the CDR3, the DNA is TGTGCCAGCAGCCCGGGACTCCAACTTACGGCAGATACGCAGTATTTT.

The table lists this clonotype with many counts. The chain couples TRBV3-1 to TRBJ2-1; D unclear. The CDR3 extends over 15 amino acids. CDR1 is LGHDT, CDR2 YNNKEL, per germline (reference sequence). Trimming shortened V by 4 bases and J by 5 bases, and 15 bases separated the two germline ends. Here the CDR3 reads CASSPRRLSDNEQFF. CDR3 DNA sequence: TGTGCCAGCAGCCCTCGGCGGTTGTCGGACAATGAGCAGTTCTTC.

This chain joins TRBV29-1 and TRBJ2-1; 11 nucleotides agree with TRBD2. Germline CDR1 SQVTM, CDR2 ANQGSEA. CDR3 length equals 15 residues. With 6 bases clipped from V and 7 bases from J, the junction kept 11 bases outside the gene matches. The CDR3 sequence is CSVRELAGEWNEQFF. CDR3 nucleotides: TGCAGCGTAAGGGAACTAGCGGGAGAATGGAATGAGCAGTTCTTC.

This clonotype is classed as medium-sized. The chain combines TRBV12-3 or TRBV12-4 with TRBJ2-4; 8 nucleotides match TRBD2. The length of the CDR3 is 21 residues. Trimming cost V 1 base and J 0 bases; bases outside gene matches: 17. The CDR3 nucleotides are TGTGCCAGCAGTTTAGGCCCCCAGGGGACGGGGGGGAATTTAGCCAAAAACATTCAGTACTTC. Its protein product is CASSLGPQGTGGNLAKNIQYF.

This clonotype was recorded at least ten times. V usage is TRBV7-2 and J usage is TRBJ2-1; 8 bases agree with TRBD2. CDR1 is SGHTA, CDR2 FQGNSA, per germline. This CDR3 is 16 amino acids long. V trimming: 2 bases; J trimming: 2 bases; junction bases outside the gene matches: 5. The CDR3 sequence: CASSLSGRRPYNEQFF. CDR3 DNA sequence: TGTGCCAGCAGCTTAAGCGGGAGACGGCCCTACAATGAGCAGTTCTTC.

The chain uses TRBV28 and TRBJ2-3; D is unclear. The CDR3 is 11 residues long. Germline loops: CDR1 MDHEN, CDR2 SYDVKM. V was clipped by 5 bases and J by 5 bases, with 5 bases between them. CDR3 sequence (DNA): TGTGCCAGCAGTCGTGTAGATACGCAGTATTTT. It encodes CASSRVDTQYF.

This clonotype was counted many times. The chain combines TRBV3-1 with TRBJ1-1; the D is unclear. The V gene's germline CDR1 is LGHDT and CDR2 YNNKEL (reference sequence). V was shortened by 1 base and J by 1 base, with 4 bases between the two germline ends. The CDR3 extends over 13 amino acids. CDR3 nucleotide sequence: TGTGCCAGCAGCCAAGTAGGGAACACTGAAGCTTTCTTT. This gives the protein CASSQVGNTEAFF.

In its sample, this clonotype ranks as medium-sized. This chain links TRBV7-2 with TRBJ2-3; D uncertain. CDR3 length equals 12 residues. Germline values: CDR1 SGHTA, CDR2 FQGNSA. V lost 2 bases and J 4 bases, leaving 4 bases between the germline ends. The CDR3 nucleotides are TGTGCCAGCAGCTTACGCCCAGATACGCAGTATTTT. Protein sequence: CASSLRPDTQYF.

The rearrangement links TRBV29-1 to TRBJ2-7; 7 positions agree with TRBD1. CDR3 length: 14 residues. Germline assignment: CDR1 SQVTM and CDR2 ANQGSEA. V was clipped by 6 bases and J by 2 bases; unmatched bases: 10. The CDR3 DNA follows: TGCAGCGTCGCCTTGGGGACAGCTCCCTACGAGCAGTACTTC. Protein sequence: CSVALGTAPYEQYF.

This chain connects TRBV6-5 to TRBJ2-2; 15 bases map to TRBD2. Trimming at V came to 2 bases and at J to 5 bases, leaving 6 bases not matched to a gene. This CDR3 contains 18 residues. Germline assignment: CDR1 MNHEY and CDR2 SVGAGI. Here the CDR3 reads CASSYRTSGRARTGELFF. CDR3 in DNA: TGTGCCAGCAGTTACAGGACTAGCGGGAGGGCCAGAACCGGGGAGCTGTTTTTT.

Ten or more counts support this clonotype. The genes are TRBV7-9 and TRBJ2-2; D gene uncertain. The V gene lost 4 bases and the J gene lost 6 bases, with 12 bases spanning the gap. Germline V CDR1 and CDR2: SEHNR, FQNEAQ (reference sequence). This CDR3 comprises 14 residues. CDR3 loop: CASSSIYGSGELFF. In nucleotides, the CDR3 is TGTGCCAGCAGCTCGATTTATGGATCCGGGGAGCTGTTTTTT.

The rearrangement links TRBV4-1 to TRBJ2-3, with D perhaps TRBD2 (5 bases). With 1 base removed from V and 0 bases from J, the gap between germline ends came to 8 bases. There are 15 residues in the CDR3. Looked up from germline, CDR1 is MGHRA and CDR2 is YSYEKL. The CDR3 DNA reads TGCGCCAGCAGCCAAGTTACTAGTAGCACAGATACGCAGTATTTT. Its protein product is CASSQVTSSTDTQYF.

The chain carries TRBV5-6 and TRBJ1-2; D possibly corresponds to TRBD1 (6 bases). The germline V and J ends were trimmed by 5 bases and 5 bases, with 10 bases remaining between them. The CDR3 covers 12 residues. The germline gives CDR1 SGHDT, CDR2 YYEEEE. CDR3 bases: TGTGCCAGCAGAACCGGGACATATGGCTACACCTTC. Protein sequence: CASRTGTYGYTF.

CDR3 amino acids: CASSLGQENTEAFF. Written as DNA, the CDR3 is TGTGCCAGCAGTTTGGGACAGGAGAACACTGAAGCTTTCTTT. The chain uses TRBV27 and TRBJ1-1, with TRBD1 matching 8 bases. V shed 3 bases and J 1 base; nucleotides not matched to a gene: 1. CDR1 is MNHEY and CDR2 is SMNVEV in the germline V gene (reference sequence). The CDR3 extends over 14 amino acids.

The chain recombines TRBV20-1 with TRBJ2-1; D possibly uses TRBD1 or TRBD2 (5 bases each). The V and J ends lost 5 bases and 6 bases respectively, with 14 bases between them. Germline CDR1 reads DFQATT; CDR2 reads SNEGSKA (reference sequence). The CDR3 consists of 13 residues. CDR3 region: CSAGGSEVNEQFF. As DNA, the CDR3 is TGCAGTGCTGGGGGTAGCGAGGTCAATGAGCAGTTCTTC.

The V call is TRBV11-2, the J call TRBJ2-3, with 7 bases aligning to TRBD2. V shed 6 bases and J 0 bases; nucleotides not matched to a gene: 6. Germline values: CDR1 SGHAT, CDR2 FQNNGV. The length of the CDR3 is 15 residues. The CDR3 DNA reads TGTGCCAGCAGACAAGCGGGGACTAGCACAGATACGCAGTATTTT. Residues: CASRQAGTSTDTQYF.

This clonotype came up many times. The rearrangement joins TRBV10-3 to TRBJ2-5, with 8 bases identical to TRBD2. V gave up 10 bases and J gave up 5 bases; unmatched junction bases: 9. In germline, CDR1 is ENHRY, CDR2 SYGVKD. The CDR3 loop spans 13 amino acids. CDR3 DNA sequence: TGTGCCACCCGAGCGGGAGCCGGGGAGACCCAGTACTTC. Its translation: CATRAGAGETQYF.

CDR3 nucleotide sequence: TGTGCCAGCAGAGATTTTGGGGGGACGGAGAACACTGAAGCTTTCTTT. Encoded protein: CASRDFGGTENTEAFF. The chain links TRBV2 to TRBJ1-1, with D maybe TRBD1 (5 bases). From germline, CDR1 is SNHLY and CDR2 FYNNEI. The V gene lost 6 bases and the J gene lost 1 base, with 18 bases spanning the gap. This CDR3 contains 16 residues.

At least ten counts were recorded for this clonotype. This chain's CDR3 is CASSRMGGRLGFHEQFF. The DNA for the CDR3 is TGTGCCAGCAGTCGAATGGGGGGTCGACTAGGTTTCCATGAGCAGTTCTTC. The V call is TRBV7-6, the J call TRBJ2-1; weak D call: TRBD2 (6 bases). The CDR3 extends over 17 amino acids. V was shortened by 6 bases and J by 8 bases, with 26 bases between the two germline ends. Germline assignment: CDR1 SGHVS and CDR2 FNYEAQ.

This clonotype occurred many times. The V call is TRBV29-1, the J call TRBJ2-1; 10 bases match TRBD2. This CDR3 has 13 residues. Germline loops: CDR1 SQVTM, CDR2 ANQGSEA. V shed 4 bases, J shed 8 bases, and the junction held 5 bases outside the gene matches. The CDR3 spells CSVAGLAFHEQFF. CDR3 nucleotide sequence: TGCAGCGTTGCGGGACTAGCGTTCCATGAGCAGTTCTTC.

This clonotype was detected many times. The chain joins TRBV10-2 to TRBJ1-5; no clear D. Germline V gene sequence: CDR1 WSHSY, CDR2 SAAADI. This CDR3 is 13 amino acids long. V was trimmed by 3 bases and J by 8 bases, leaving 11 bases between them. CDR3 bases: TGCGCCAGCAGTGACAGGCCGAGGGAGCCCCAGCATTTT. It is translated as CASSDRPREPQHF.

This chain uses TRBV6-9 with TRBJ2-7; D is undetermined. Trimming removed 10 bases at V and 2 bases at J, with 18 bases between. From germline, CDR1 is MNHGY and CDR2 SVAAGI. This CDR3 region has 14 residues. For the CDR3, the DNA is TGTGCCATCTCAATTTGGCCGATACCCTACGAGCAGTACTTC. This encodes CAISIWPIPYEQYF.

The sample holds many counts of this clonotype. CDR3 amino acids: CASRAGDNTEAFF. In nucleotides, the CDR3 is TGTGCCAGCAGGGCAGGAGATAACACTGAAGCTTTCTTT. The rearrangement links TRBV27 to TRBJ1-1; D is undetermined. Germline values: CDR1 MNHEY, CDR2 SMNVEV (reference sequence). V lost 6 bases and J 2 bases, leaving 10 bases between the germline ends. This CDR3 has 13 residues.

In this sample, this clonotype turned up once. This chain links TRBV20-1 with TRBJ1-1; TRBD1 might be the D (5 bases). V was cut by 6 bases and J by 1 base, with 15 bases left in between. The CDR3 is 14 residues long. Germline values: CDR1 DFQATT, CDR2 SNEGSKA (reference sequence). The CDR3 sequence is CSAARSGGNTEAFF. The CDR3 bases are TGCAGTGCCGCCCGTTCGGGGGGGAACACTGAAGCTTTCTTT.